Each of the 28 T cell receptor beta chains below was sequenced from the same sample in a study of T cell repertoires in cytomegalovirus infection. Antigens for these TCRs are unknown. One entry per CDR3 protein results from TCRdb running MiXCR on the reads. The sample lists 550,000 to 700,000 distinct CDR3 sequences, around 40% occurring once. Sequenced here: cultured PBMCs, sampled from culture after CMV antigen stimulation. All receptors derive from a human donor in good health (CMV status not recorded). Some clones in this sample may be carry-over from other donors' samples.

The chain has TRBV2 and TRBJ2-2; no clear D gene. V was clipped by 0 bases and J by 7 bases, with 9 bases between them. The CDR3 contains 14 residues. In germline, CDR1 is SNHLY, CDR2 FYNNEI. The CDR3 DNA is TGTGCCAGCAGTGAAGCCTACTCATTCGGGGAGCTGTTTTTT. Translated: CASSEAYSFGELFF.

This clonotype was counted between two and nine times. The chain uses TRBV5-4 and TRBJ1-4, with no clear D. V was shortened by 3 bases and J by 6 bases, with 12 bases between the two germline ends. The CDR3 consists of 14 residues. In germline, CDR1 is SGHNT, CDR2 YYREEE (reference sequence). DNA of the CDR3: TGTGCCAGCAGCTCCTCGGGGTCCTATGAAAAACTGTTTTTT. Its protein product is CASSSSGSYEKLFF.

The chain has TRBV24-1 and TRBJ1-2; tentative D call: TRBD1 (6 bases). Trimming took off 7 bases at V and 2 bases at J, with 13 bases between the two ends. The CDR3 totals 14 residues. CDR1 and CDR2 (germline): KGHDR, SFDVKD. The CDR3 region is CATSDTRGNYGYTF. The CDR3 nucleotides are TGTGCCACCAGCGACACCAGGGGCAACTATGGCTACACCTTC.

The CDR3 DNA follows: TGTGCCGCCCGAGGGGGCGCAGGGGCCAACGTCCTGACTTTC. Translating gives CAARGGAGANVLTF. The chain recombines TRBV10-3 with TRBJ2-6; TRBD1 aligns across 7 bases. V lost 11 bases to trimming and J lost 4 bases; unmatched junction nucleotides: 8. Germline V gene data show CDR1 as ENHRY and CDR2 as SYGVKD. CDR3 size: 14 residues.

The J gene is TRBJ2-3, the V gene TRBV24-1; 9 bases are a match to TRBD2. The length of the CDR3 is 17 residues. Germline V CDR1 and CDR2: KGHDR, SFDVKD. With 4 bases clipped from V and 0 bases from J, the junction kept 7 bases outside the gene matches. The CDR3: CATSDLSGRTSTDTQYF. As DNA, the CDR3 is TGTGCCACCAGTGACCTCAGCGGGAGGACAAGCACAGATACGCAGTATTTT.

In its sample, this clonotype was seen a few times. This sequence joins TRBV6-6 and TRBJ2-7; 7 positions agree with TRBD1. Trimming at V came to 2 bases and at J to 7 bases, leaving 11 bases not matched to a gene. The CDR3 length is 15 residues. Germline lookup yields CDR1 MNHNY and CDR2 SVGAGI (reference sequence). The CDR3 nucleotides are TGTGCCAGCAGTTACGCGGGCCAGGGGGTATCGGAGCAGTACTTC. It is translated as CASSYAGQGVSEQYF.

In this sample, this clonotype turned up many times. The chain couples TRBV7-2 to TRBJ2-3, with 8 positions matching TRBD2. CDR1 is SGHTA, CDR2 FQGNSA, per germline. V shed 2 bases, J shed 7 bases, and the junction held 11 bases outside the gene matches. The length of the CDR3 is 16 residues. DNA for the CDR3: TGTGCCAGCAGCTTAAAGGGAACGGGGGGGCCCCATACGCAGTATTTT. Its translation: CASSLKGTGGPHTQYF.

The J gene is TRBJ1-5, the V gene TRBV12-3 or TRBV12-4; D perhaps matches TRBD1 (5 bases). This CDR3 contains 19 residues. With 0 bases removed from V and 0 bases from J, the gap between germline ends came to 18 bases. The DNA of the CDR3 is TGTGCCAGCAGTTTAGCGGCCCCGGGGGGGTCGTATAGCAATCAGCCCCAGCATTTT. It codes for CASSLAAPGGSYSNQPQHF.

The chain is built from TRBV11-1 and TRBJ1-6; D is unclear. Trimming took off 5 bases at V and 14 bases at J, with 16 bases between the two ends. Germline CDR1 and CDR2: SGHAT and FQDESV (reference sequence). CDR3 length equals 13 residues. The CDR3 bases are TGTGCCAGCAGCCCCGAAGGTACTGTCACCCTCCACTTT. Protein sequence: CASSPEGTVTLHF.

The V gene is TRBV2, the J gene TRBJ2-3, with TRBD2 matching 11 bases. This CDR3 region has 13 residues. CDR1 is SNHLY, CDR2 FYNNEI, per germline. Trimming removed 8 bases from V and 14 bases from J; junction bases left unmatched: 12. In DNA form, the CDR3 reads TGTGCCAGCTTGGGTAGCGGGAGGGCCCTCCCGTATTTT. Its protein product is CASLGSGRALPYF.

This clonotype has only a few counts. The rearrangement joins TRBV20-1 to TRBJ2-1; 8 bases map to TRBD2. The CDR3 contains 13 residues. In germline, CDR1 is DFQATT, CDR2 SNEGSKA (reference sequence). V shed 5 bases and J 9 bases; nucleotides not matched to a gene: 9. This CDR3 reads CSARKSGSREQFF. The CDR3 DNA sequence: TGCAGTGCTCGAAAAAGCGGGAGCCGTGAGCAGTTCTTC.

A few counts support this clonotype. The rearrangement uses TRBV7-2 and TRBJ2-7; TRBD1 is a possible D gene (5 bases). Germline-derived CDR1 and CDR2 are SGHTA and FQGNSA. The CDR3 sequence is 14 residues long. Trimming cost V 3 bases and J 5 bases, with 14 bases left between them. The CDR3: CASSFYGASDEQYF. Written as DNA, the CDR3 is TGTGCCAGCAGCTTCTATGGGGCGAGCGACGAGCAGTACTTC.

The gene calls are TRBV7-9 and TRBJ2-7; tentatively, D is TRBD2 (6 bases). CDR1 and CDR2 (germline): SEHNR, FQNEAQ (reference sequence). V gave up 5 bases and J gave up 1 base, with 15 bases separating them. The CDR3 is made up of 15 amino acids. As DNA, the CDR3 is TGTGCCAGCAGCGCCCGAACTAGCCCATCCTACGAGCAGTACTTC. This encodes CASSARTSPSYEQYF.

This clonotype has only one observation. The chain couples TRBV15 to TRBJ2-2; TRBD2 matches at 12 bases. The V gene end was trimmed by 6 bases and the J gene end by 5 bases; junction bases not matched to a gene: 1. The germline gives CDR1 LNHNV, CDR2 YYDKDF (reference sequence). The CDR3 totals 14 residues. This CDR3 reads CATRGLAGTGELFF. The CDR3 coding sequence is TGTGCCACCAGGGGACTAGCGGGTACCGGGGAGCTGTTTTTT.

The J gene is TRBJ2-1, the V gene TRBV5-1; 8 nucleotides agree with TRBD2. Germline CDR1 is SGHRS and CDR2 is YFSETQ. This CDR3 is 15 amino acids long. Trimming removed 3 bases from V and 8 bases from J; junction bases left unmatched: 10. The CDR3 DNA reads TGCGCCAGCAGCTCCCGGGGGGGCCTTGCGGATGAGCAGTTCTTC. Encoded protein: CASSSRGGLADEQFF.

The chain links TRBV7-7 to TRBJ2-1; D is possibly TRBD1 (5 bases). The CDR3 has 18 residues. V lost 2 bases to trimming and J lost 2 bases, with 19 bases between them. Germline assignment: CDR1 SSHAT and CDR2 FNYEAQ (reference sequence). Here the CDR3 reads CASSLLDSLRLTYNEQFF. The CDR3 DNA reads TGTGCCAGCAGCTTACTTGACAGTCTGAGGCTAACCTACAATGAGCAGTTCTTC. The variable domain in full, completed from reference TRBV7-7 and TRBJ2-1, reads GAGVSQSPRYKVTKRGQDVTLRCDPISSHATLYWYQQALGQGPEFLTYFNYEAQPDKSGLPSDRFSAERPEGSISTLTIQRTEQRDSAMYRCASSLLDSLRLTYNEQFFGPGTRLTVL.

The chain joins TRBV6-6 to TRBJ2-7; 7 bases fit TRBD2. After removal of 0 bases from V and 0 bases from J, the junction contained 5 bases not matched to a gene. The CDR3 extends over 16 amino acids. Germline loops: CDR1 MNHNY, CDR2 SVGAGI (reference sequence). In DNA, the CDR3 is TGTGCCAGCAGTTACTCTGGGGGGGTGTCCTCCTACGAGCAGTACTTC. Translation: CASSYSGGVSSYEQYF.

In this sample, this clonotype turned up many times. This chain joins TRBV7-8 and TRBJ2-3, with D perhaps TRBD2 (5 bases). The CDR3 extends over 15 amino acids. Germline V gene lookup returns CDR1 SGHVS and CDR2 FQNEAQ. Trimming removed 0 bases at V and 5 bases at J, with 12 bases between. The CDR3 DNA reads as TGTGCCAGCAGCTTAGCGTCGGGGAATGGAGATACGCAGTATTTT. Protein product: CASSLASGNGDTQYF.

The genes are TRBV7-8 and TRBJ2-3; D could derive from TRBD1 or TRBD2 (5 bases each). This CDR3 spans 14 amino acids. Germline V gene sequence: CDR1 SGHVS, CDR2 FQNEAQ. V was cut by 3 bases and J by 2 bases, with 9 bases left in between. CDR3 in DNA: TGTGCCAGCAGCTTTGGGGACCTCACAGATACGCAGTATTTT. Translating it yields CASSFGDLTDTQYF.

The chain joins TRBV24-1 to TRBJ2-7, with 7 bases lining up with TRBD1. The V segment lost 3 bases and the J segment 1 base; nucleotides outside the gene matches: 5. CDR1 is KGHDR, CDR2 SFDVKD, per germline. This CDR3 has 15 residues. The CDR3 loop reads CATSDGTASSYEQYF. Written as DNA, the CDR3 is TGTGCCACCAGTGATGGGACAGCCTCTTCCTACGAGCAGTACTTC.

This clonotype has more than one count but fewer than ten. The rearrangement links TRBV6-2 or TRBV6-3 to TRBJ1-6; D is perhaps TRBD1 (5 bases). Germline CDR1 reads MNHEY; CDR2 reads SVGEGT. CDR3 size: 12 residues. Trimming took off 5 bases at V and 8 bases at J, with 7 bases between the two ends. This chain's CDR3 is CASSRGDSPLHF. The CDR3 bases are TGTGCCAGCAGTCGGGGGGATTCACCCCTCCACTTT.

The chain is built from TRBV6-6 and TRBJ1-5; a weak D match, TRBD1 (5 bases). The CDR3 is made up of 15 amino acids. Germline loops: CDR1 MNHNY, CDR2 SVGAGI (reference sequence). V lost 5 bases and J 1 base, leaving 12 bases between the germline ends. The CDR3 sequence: CASSPLGASNQPQHF. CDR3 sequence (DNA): TGTGCCAGCAGTCCCCTTGGGGCGAGCAATCAGCCCCAGCATTTT.

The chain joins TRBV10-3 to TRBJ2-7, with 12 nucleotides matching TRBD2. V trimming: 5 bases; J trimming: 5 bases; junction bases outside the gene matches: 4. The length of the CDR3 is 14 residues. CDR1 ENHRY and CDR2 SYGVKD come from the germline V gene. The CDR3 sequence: CAISPSGRVNEQYF. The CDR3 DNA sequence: TGTGCCATCAGTCCTAGCGGGAGGGTGAACGAGCAGTACTTC.

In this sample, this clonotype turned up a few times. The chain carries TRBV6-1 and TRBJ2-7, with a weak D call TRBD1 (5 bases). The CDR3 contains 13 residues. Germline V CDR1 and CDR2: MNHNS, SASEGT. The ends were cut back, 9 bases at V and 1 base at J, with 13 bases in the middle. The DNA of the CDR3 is TGTGCCAGTGGACAAGGCGTATCCTACGAGCAGTACTTC. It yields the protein CASGQGVSYEQYF.

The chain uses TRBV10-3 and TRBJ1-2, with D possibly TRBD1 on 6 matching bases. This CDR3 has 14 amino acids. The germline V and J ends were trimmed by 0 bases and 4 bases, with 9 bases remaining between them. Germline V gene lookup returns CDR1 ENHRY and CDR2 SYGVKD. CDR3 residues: CAISESDSVYGYTF. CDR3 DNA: TGTGCCATCAGTGAGTCGGACAGTGTCTATGGCTACACCTTC.

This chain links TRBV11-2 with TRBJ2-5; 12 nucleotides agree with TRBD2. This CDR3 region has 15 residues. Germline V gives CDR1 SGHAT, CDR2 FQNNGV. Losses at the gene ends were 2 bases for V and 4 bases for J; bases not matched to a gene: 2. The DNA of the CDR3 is TGTGCCAGCAGCTTAAGGGGACTAGCGGGAGAGACCCAGTACTTC. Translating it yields CASSLRGLAGETQYF.

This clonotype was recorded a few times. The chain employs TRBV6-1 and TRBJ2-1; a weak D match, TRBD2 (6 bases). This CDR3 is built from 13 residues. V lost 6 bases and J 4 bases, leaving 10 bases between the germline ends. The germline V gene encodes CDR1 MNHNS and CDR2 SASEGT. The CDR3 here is CASREGVYNEQFF. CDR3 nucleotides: TGTGCCAGCAGGGAGGGCGTATACAATGAGCAGTTCTTC.

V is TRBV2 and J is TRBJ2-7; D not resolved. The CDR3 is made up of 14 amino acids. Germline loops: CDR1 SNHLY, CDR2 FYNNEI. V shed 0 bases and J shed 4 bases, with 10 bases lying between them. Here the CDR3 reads CASSEALLEYEQYF. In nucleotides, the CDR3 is TGTGCCAGCAGTGAAGCGCTCCTAGAGTACGAGCAGTACTTC.